This TCR beta chain comes out of a study of technical replicates of blood from a handful of donors. Sequencing was performed with immunoSEQ multiplex PCR; in TCRdb, only in-frame clones are kept and a portion is missing. The sample shows more than 50,000 clones, more than 75% of them seen only once. The V gene's germline CDR1 is PRHDT and CDR2 FYEKMQ (reference sequence). Trimming removed 5 bases from V and 4 bases from J; junction bases left unmatched: 5. The CDR3 is 14 amino acids. Sequenced input: PBMCs. The chain links TRBV13 to TRBJ2-5; TRBD1 agrees at 9 bases. The TCR was taken from a human donor in good health. Some clones in this sample may be carry-over from other donors' samples. The CDR3 is CASSPQGAPETQYF. The CDR3, as DNA: TGTGCCAGCAGCCCACAGGGGGCACCAGAGACCCAGTACTTC.